The 18 T cell receptor beta chains presented below share a single source sample, sequenced in a study of blood T cell repertoires in COVID-19. TCRdb keeps only in-frame clones here, not all; method: immunoSEQ multiplex PCR. The sample shows 150,000 to 200,000 clones, about 86% of them seen only once. The sample consisted of PBMCs or T cells enriched from blood (not recorded which). These receptors all come from a woman in her 40s in a cohort exposed to, infected with or recovered from COVID-19 (not recorded which).

The chain recombines TRBV7-2 with TRBJ2-1; tentative D call: TRBD1 (8 bases). V was clipped by 5 bases and J by 8 bases, with 16 bases between them. The CDR3 is 14 amino acids. Per the germline V gene, CDR1 is SGHTA and CDR2 is FQGNSA. This CDR3 reads CASSINRGRDEQFF. In DNA, the CDR3 is TGTGCCAGCAGCATTAACAGGGGGAGGGATGAGCAGTTCTTC.

The rearrangement joins TRBV27 to TRBJ1-4; 7 positions agree with TRBD1. Germline V gene sequence: CDR1 MNHEY, CDR2 SMNVEV (reference sequence). V lost 8 bases, J lost 11 bases, and 14 bases stayed unmatched. This CDR3 spans 14 amino acids. The chain's CDR3 is CASPRDSLRGKLFF. The DNA of the CDR3 is TGTGCCAGCCCCCGGGACAGTTTAAGGGGGAAACTGTTTTTT.

The chain joins TRBV11-2 to TRBJ2-2; the match to TRBD1 covers 9 bases. CDR3 length: 15 residues. CDR1 is SGHAT and CDR2 is FQNNGV in the germline V gene. Trimming cost V 6 bases and J 3 bases; bases outside gene matches: 5. CDR3 sequence reads: CASRPGQGYTGELFF. Here the CDR3 DNA reads TGTGCCAGCAGACCGGGACAGGGCTACACCGGGGAGCTGTTTTTT.

This clone has only one observation. The CDR3 protein is CASSLSRTGGYGYTF. The CDR3 nucleotides are TGTGCCAGCAGTTTATCCCGGACAGGGGGCTATGGCTACACCTTC. This chain connects TRBV27 to TRBJ1-2, with 10 bases aligning to TRBD1. This CDR3 region has 15 residues. CDR1 MNHEY and CDR2 SMNVEV come from the germline V gene (reference sequence). Germline trimming cut 0 bases from V and 4 bases from J; bases unmatched to any gene: 2.

The CDR3 reads CASSPSPRTGGGQPQHF. The CDR3 nucleotides read TGTGCCAGCAGCCCCTCCCCCCGGACAGGGGGCGGCCAGCCCCAGCATTTT. This sequence joins TRBV7-8 and TRBJ1-5; 11 bases agree with TRBD1. V was clipped by 5 bases and J by 7 bases; unmatched bases: 13. Germline lookup yields CDR1 SGHVS and CDR2 FQNEAQ. The CDR3 is 17 amino acids.

The rearrangement uses TRBV7-9 and TRBJ2-3; 11 bases are shared with TRBD1. This CDR3 comprises 19 residues. CDR1 and CDR2 from the germline V gene are SEHNR and FQNEAQ (reference sequence). The V gene end was trimmed by 5 bases and the J gene end by 2 bases; junction bases not matched to a gene: 15. CDR3 sequence (DNA): TGTGCCAGCAGCCCGGGACAGGGGGTGGGACTGGGGATCACAGATACGCAGTATTTT. As protein: CASSPGQGVGLGITDTQYF.

The rearrangement uses TRBV24-1 and TRBJ2-2; the match to TRBD2 covers 8 bases. This CDR3 is 15 amino acids long. J lost 5 bases, V lost 1 base, and 2 bases had no gene match. Germline CDR1 is KGHDR and CDR2 is SFDVKD. CDR3 coding DNA: TGTGCCACCAGTGATTTAGCGGGAGAGACCGGGGAGCTGTTTTTT. Protein: CATSDLAGETGELFF.

This clone has just a few counts. The rearrangement uses TRBV29-1 and TRBJ1-1; D is ambiguous. Trimming left V 6 bases short and J 4 bases short, with 18 bases between. CDR3 size: 14 residues. Germline V gene sequence: CDR1 SQVTM, CDR2 ANQGSEA. DNA for the CDR3: TGCAGCGTAATCCCGGGAACGCGTAGCACTGAAGCTTTCTTT. Protein product: CSVIPGTRSTEAFF.

V gene TRBV5-5 combines with J gene TRBJ2-5; 8 positions agree with TRBD1. This CDR3 has 14 residues. Germline trimming cut 5 bases from V and 4 bases from J; bases unmatched to any gene: 7. Germline assignment: CDR1 SGHKS and CDR2 YYEKEE (reference sequence). The CDR3 loop reads CASSSGQGLETQYF. For the CDR3, the DNA is TGTGCCAGCAGTTCAGGACAGGGATTAGAGACCCAGTACTTC.

CDR3 residues: CASRSLGQARTEAFF. The DNA of the CDR3 is TGTGCCAGCAGAAGCCTGGGACAGGCCCGAACTGAAGCTTTCTTT. The chain carries TRBV6-5 and TRBJ1-1; 8 positions match TRBD1. J was trimmed by 5 bases and V by 6 bases; bases with no gene match: 11. Germline V gene data show CDR1 as MNHEY and CDR2 as SVGAGI. This CDR3 spans 15 amino acids.

J is TRBJ2-7 and V is TRBV6-1, with D possibly being TRBD1 (6 bases). The CDR3 extends over 14 amino acids. The germline V gene encodes CDR1 MNHNS and CDR2 SASEGT. With 2 bases removed from V and 6 bases from J, the gap between germline ends came to 14 bases. The CDR3 DNA reads TGTGCCAGCAGTGAAACTACAGGGATACGCGAGCAGTACTTC. Its protein is CASSETTGIREQYF.

The chain joins TRBV10-3 to TRBJ1-6, with D uncertain. This CDR3 is 15 amino acids long. V gave up 4 bases and J gave up 9 bases, with 16 bases separating them. CDR1 and CDR2 from the germline V gene are ENHRY and SYGVKD. CDR3 sequence (DNA): TGTGCCATCAGTGGTGAGGGTTGGGCGAGTTCACCCCTCCACTTT. Protein product: CAISGEGWASSPLHF.

This clone was recorded at least ten times. The rearrangement joins TRBV11-2 to TRBJ2-7; 7 positions agree with TRBD1. This CDR3 has 15 residues. The germline V gene encodes CDR1 SGHAT and CDR2 FQNNGV. With 0 bases clipped from V and 2 bases from J, the junction kept 4 bases outside the gene matches. For the CDR3, the DNA is TGTGCCAGCAGCTTAGATTACGGACAGGCCTACGAGCAGTACTTC. It codes for CASSLDYGQAYEQYF.

The J gene is TRBJ1-2, the V gene TRBV13, with D perhaps TRBD1 (5 bases). The CDR3 covers 14 residues. Trimming cost V 0 bases and J 4 bases, with 9 bases left between them. Germline CDR1 and CDR2: PRHDT and FYEKMQ (reference sequence). The CDR3 protein is CASSLGRQGYGYTF. In DNA, the CDR3 is TGTGCCAGCAGCTTAGGTCGGCAGGGCTATGGCTACACCTTC.

The genes are TRBV12-5 and TRBJ1-4; possible D gene TRBD1, 6 bases. Germline V gives CDR1 LGHNT, CDR2 FRNRAP. Between the trimmed V and J ends, which lost 0 bases and 4 bases, there was a span of 9 bases. The CDR3 loop spans 15 amino acids. CDR3: CASGLVGGVNEKLFF. The CDR3 DNA reads as TGTGCTAGTGGTTTGGTAGGGGGGGTTAATGAAAAACTGTTTTTT.

The rearrangement links TRBV2 to TRBJ2-3; no firm D call. CDR3 length: 12 amino acids. V lost 3 bases and J 7 bases, leaving 8 bases between the germline ends. Per germline, CDR1 SNHLY and CDR2 FYNNEI. The CDR3 spells CASSERSHTQYF. The CDR3 DNA follows: TGTGCCAGCAGTGAGAGGTCCCATACGCAGTATTTT.

The chain is built from TRBV6-1 and TRBJ2-3, with TRBD1 matching over 7 bases. Trimming took 3 bases from V and 3 from J; bases not matched to a gene: 6. Germline-derived CDR1 and CDR2 are MNHNS and SASEGT. This CDR3 is built from 15 residues. CDR3 in DNA: TGTGCCAGCAGTGATCGGGACAGCCTTACAGATACGCAGTATTTT. Translated: CASSDRDSLTDTQYF.

In its sample, this clone was seen once. This sequence joins TRBV4-3 and TRBJ1-5; 7 bases are a match to TRBD1. The germline gives CDR1 LGHNA, CDR2 YSLEER. V was clipped by 0 bases and J by 7 bases; unmatched bases: 9. This CDR3 comprises 16 residues. CDR3 protein: CASSQDRQGVRQPQHF. CDR3 DNA sequence: TGCGCCAGCAGCCAAGATAGGCAGGGGGTTCGACAGCCCCAGCATTTT.